Below are 24 T cell receptor beta chains sequenced from a single sample in a study of identical twins. A single record per CDR3 protein comes from TCRdb applying MiXCR to the 5' RACE reads. The sample contains 450,000 to 600,000 distinct CDR3 sequences, under 25% of which appear only once. These data are also associated with another study on yellow fever vaccine responses in identical twins.

Input material: CD4+ T cells sorted from blood. All receptors derive from a woman aged 18-35 years in good health.

This clonotype was seen only a few times. The chain is built from TRBV28 and TRBJ1-5, with 12 bases matching TRBD1. CDR1 and CDR2 from the germline V gene are MDHEN and SYDVKM. J gave up 6 bases and V 5 bases, and 2 bases lay outside the gene matches. This CDR3 is built from 14 residues. The CDR3 nucleotides are TGTGCCAGCAGTATGGGACAGGGGGCTCAGCCCCAGCATTTT. It encodes CASSMGQGAQPQHF. The full variable domain, rest sourced from reference TRBV28 and TRBJ1-5, is DVKVTQSSRYLVKRTGEKVFLECVQDMDHENMFWYRQDPGLGLRLIYFSYDVKMKEKGDIPEGYSVSREKKERFSLILESASTNQTSMYLCASSMGQGAQPQHFGDGTRLSIL.

The table lists this clonotype with a few counts. The chain couples TRBV6-5 to TRBJ2-2; possibly TRBD1 for D (6 bases). V gave up 0 bases and J gave up 3 bases, with 11 bases separating them. This CDR3 is 16 amino acids long. Germline CDR1 and CDR2: MNHEY and SVGAGI. The chain's CDR3 is CASSYSTGPHTGELFF. In DNA form, the CDR3 reads TGTGCCAGCAGTTACTCGACAGGTCCCCACACCGGGGAGCTGTTTTTT.

The gene calls are TRBV6-5 and TRBJ2-7; TRBD2 matches 7 bases. With 2 bases clipped from V and 4 bases from J, the junction kept 8 bases outside the gene matches. Germline V gene lookup returns CDR1 MNHEY and CDR2 SVGAGI. CDR3 size: 15 residues. In nucleotides, the CDR3 is TGTGCCAGCAGTTACGGCCCCGGACTAGTGTACGAGCAGTACGTC. This gives the protein CASSYGPGLVYEQYV.

The chain links TRBV12-3 or TRBV12-4 to TRBJ1-6, with D perhaps matching TRBD1 (6 bases). V was cut by 6 bases and J by 9 bases, with 18 bases left in between. The CDR3 is made up of 15 amino acids. DNA for the CDR3: TGTGCCAGCAGCCTAATGGGGGCGAAAGGTTCACCCCTCCACTTT. Translating gives CASSLMGAKGSPLHF.

This chain uses TRBV7-6 with TRBJ2-2; a weak D match, TRBD2 (5 bases). Germline values: CDR1 SGHVS, CDR2 FNYEAQ. The CDR3 is 18 amino acids. V was shortened by 0 bases and J by 3 bases, with 17 bases between the two germline ends. The chain's CDR3 is CASSLALGAAGYTGELFF. For the CDR3, the DNA is TGTGCCAGCAGCTTAGCGTTAGGAGCGGCGGGCTACACCGGGGAGCTGTTTTTT.

The V call is TRBV7-9, the J call TRBJ1-2; 9 bases match TRBD1. V dropped 5 bases and J dropped 4; count of bases not matched to a gene: 11. The germline CDR1 and CDR2 sequences are SEHNR and FQNEAQ (reference sequence). This CDR3 spans 16 amino acids. Written as DNA, the CDR3 is TGTGCCAGCAGCCACATTCGGACAGGGGACTCCTATGGCTACACCTTC. This gives the protein CASSHIRTGDSYGYTF.

This clonotype is a singleton in its sample. V usage is TRBV2 and J usage is TRBJ2-5; D remains unclear. V lost 3 bases and J 2 bases, leaving 13 bases between the germline ends. The V gene's germline CDR1 is SNHLY and CDR2 FYNNEI. CDR3 length: 15 residues. The CDR3 region has the DNA TGTGCCAGCAGTGATGAGGCAGTTGGGCAAGAGACCCAGTACTTC. Translating it yields CASSDEAVGQETQYF.

This chain uses TRBV6-1 with TRBJ2-1, with TRBD1 as a possible D gene (6 bases). CDR3 length equals 16 residues. Germline CDR1 reads MNHNS; CDR2 reads SASEGT. The V end lost 3 bases, the J end lost 3 bases, and 15 bases lay between the germline ends. The CDR3 here is CASSEEPGQVYNEQFF. The DNA of the CDR3 is TGTGCCAGCAGTGAGGAACCGGGACAAGTCTACAATGAGCAGTTCTTC.

A few counts support this clonotype. The chain is built from TRBV11-2 and TRBJ2-7, with TRBD1 matching 8 bases. The trim removed 0 bases at V and 6 bases at J, leaving 7 bases unmatched. This CDR3 comprises 15 residues. Germline V lookup: CDR1 SGHAT, CDR2 FQNNGV. The CDR3 coding sequence is TGTGCCAGCAGCTTAGACCTTGGACAGGGCGGCGAGCAGTACGTC. This sequence encodes CASSLDLGQGGEQYV.

The CDR3 nucleotides read TGTGCCAGCAGCTTCCGGGACAGGGGTGGAAATGAGCAGTTCTTC. This codes for CASSFRDRGGNEQFF. The chain joins TRBV7-9 to TRBJ2-1, with TRBD1 matching over 10 bases. CDR1 is SEHNR and CDR2 is FQNEAQ in the germline V gene (reference sequence). This CDR3 is built from 15 residues. Unmatched junction bases numbered 6, after V lost 3 bases and J lost 7 bases.

This clonotype was seen a few times. The V and J genes are TRBV6-1 and TRBJ1-6; TRBD1 might be the D (5 bases). Germline lookup yields CDR1 MNHNS and CDR2 SASEGT. The CDR3 runs 14 residues. V lost 2 bases to trimming and J lost 10 bases, with 12 bases between them. The DNA of the CDR3 is TGTGCCAGCAGTGAACCAGGGTTGGGATCACCCCTCCACTTT. Its translation is CASSEPGLGSPLHF.

V gene TRBV11-2 combines with J gene TRBJ2-7; a weak D match, TRBD1 (5 bases). This CDR3 spans 13 amino acids. Trimming cost V 7 bases and J 2 bases, with 12 bases left between them. From germline, CDR1 is SGHAT and CDR2 FQNNGV. The CDR3 protein is CASTTDNTYEQYF. In DNA, the CDR3 is TGTGCCAGCACCACGGACAACACCTACGAGCAGTACTTC.

Regarding this clonotype: The CDR3 does not end in the conserved phenylalanine or tryptophan, so this is likely a read error. This rearrangement joins TRBV5-1 to TRBJ2-1; no clear D. Trimming removed 5 bases at V and 0 bases at J, with 9 bases between. CDR1 SGHRS and CDR2 YFSETQ come from the germline V gene. The CDR3 is 14 residues long. CDR3 protein: CASSGDYSYNEQFL. In DNA form, the CDR3 reads TGCGCCAGCAGTGGAGATTACTCCTACAATGAGCAGTTCCTC.

This clonotype appeared a few times. The CDR3 region is CASSQVQLAGTYEQYF. The CDR3 nucleotides are TGTGCCAGCAGCCAAGTCCAACTAGCGGGGACCTACGAGCAGTACTTC. The rearrangement uses TRBV3-1 and TRBJ2-7, with TRBD2 identical over 10 bases. The CDR3 is 16 amino acids. V lost 1 base to trimming and J lost 2 bases; unmatched junction nucleotides: 5. CDR1 is LGHDT and CDR2 is YNNKEL in the germline V gene (reference sequence).

The chain links TRBV28 to TRBJ2-4; maybe TRBD1 (6 bases). This CDR3 has 14 residues. The V and J ends lost 5 bases and 5 bases respectively, with 13 bases between them. The germline gives CDR1 MDHEN, CDR2 SYDVKM. This CDR3 is CASSPSGQQNIQYF. DNA for the CDR3: TGTGCCAGCAGTCCCTCCGGACAGCAAAACATTCAGTACTTC. Variable domain in full (rest from reference TRBV28 and TRBJ2-4): DVKVTQSSRYLVKRTGEKVFLECVQDMDHENMFWYRQDPGLGLRLIYFSYDVKMKEKGDIPEGYSVSREKKERFSLILESASTNQTSMYLCASSPSGQQNIQYFGAGTRLSVL.

This chain connects TRBV2 to TRBJ2-5; 9 bases agree with TRBD1. This CDR3 has 14 residues. Germline V CDR1 and CDR2: SNHLY, FYNNEI. Germline trimming cut 6 bases from V and 4 bases from J; bases unmatched to any gene: 6. As DNA, the CDR3 is TGTGCCAGCAGCGCCGACAGGGGGAGAGAGACCCAGTACTTC. Its protein is CASSADRGRETQYF.

The J gene is TRBJ2-2, the V gene TRBV4-1; the match to TRBD2 covers 10 bases. This CDR3 is built from 20 residues. The germline V gene has CDR1 MGHRA and CDR2 YSYEKL. The trim removed 0 bases at V and 0 bases at J, leaving 10 bases unmatched. CDR3 DNA sequence: TGCGCCAGCAGCCAAGATGGGCTAGCGGGAGCTGTAGCGAACACCGGGGAGCTGTTTTTT. Its translation is CASSQDGLAGAVANTGELFF.

In this sample, this clonotype turned up a few times. The V gene is TRBV5-1, the J gene TRBJ2-1; D is uncertain. This CDR3 comprises 14 residues. The germline CDR1 and CDR2 sequences are SGHRS and YFSETQ. V was cut by 4 bases and J by 3 bases, with 11 bases left in between. Here the CDR3 reads CASSLSLDYNEQFF. CDR3 nucleotide sequence: TGCGCCAGCAGCCTCTCCCTTGACTACAATGAGCAGTTCTTC.

The rearrangement joins TRBV4-1 to TRBJ1-1; TRBD1 might be the D (6 bases). Trimming removed 1 base at V and 0 bases at J, with 9 bases between. Germline CDR1 and CDR2: MGHRA and YSYEKL. The length of the CDR3 is 15 residues. CDR3 nucleotide sequence: TGCGCCAGCAGCCAAGCTAGGGACATGAACACTGAAGCTTTCTTT. This gives the protein CASSQARDMNTEAFF.

The chain couples TRBV2 to TRBJ2-3; 8 bases map to TRBD2. J lost 3 bases, V lost 6 bases, and 11 bases had no gene match. The CDR3 consists of 16 residues. The germline V gene has CDR1 SNHLY and CDR2 FYNNEI. The chain's CDR3 is CASRAGAGVGTDTQYF. In DNA, the CDR3 is TGTGCCAGCAGAGCGGGAGCGGGAGTAGGAACAGATACGCAGTATTTT.

The chain combines TRBV5-1 with TRBJ1-2; no definite D call. Trimming took off 6 bases at V and 2 bases at J, with 11 bases between the two ends. The CDR3 covers 13 residues. Germline V gene data show CDR1 as SGHRS and CDR2 as YFSETQ. The CDR3 bases are TGCGCCAGCAAACCGGGAGGGAACTATGGCTACACCTTC. Translation: CASKPGGNYGYTF.

The chain recombines TRBV12-3 or TRBV12-4 with TRBJ2-7, with a possible D match to TRBD2 (6 bases). This CDR3 region has 15 residues. Trimming removed 8 bases from V and 7 bases from J, with 24 bases in between. The DNA of the CDR3 is TGTGCCAGCTCCCCCGTCGTAGGGACTGGGGAGGAGCAGTACTTC. Its translation is CASSPVVGTGEEQYF.

This chain joins TRBV7-3 and TRBJ1-2; 7 bases map to TRBD1. The ends lost 0 bases at V and 5 bases at J; junction bases unmatched: 6. The germline CDR1 and CDR2 sequences are SGHTA and FQGTGA. The CDR3 consists of 15 residues. CDR3: CASSLTPAGGYGYTF. The CDR3 region has the DNA TGTGCCAGCAGCTTAACCCCCGCAGGGGGATATGGCTACACCTTC.

The table lists this clonotype with a count of one. The J gene is TRBJ2-1, the V gene TRBV2, with a weak D call TRBD1 (6 bases). The V end was cut by 5 bases, the J end by 6 bases, with 17 bases between. The CDR3 spans 15 residues. CDR1 is SNHLY and CDR2 is FYNNEI in the germline V gene. The CDR3 region is CASSRRDTGSNEQFF. In nucleotides, the CDR3 is TGTGCCAGCAGTCGCCGGGACACCGGTTCCAATGAGCAGTTCTTC.